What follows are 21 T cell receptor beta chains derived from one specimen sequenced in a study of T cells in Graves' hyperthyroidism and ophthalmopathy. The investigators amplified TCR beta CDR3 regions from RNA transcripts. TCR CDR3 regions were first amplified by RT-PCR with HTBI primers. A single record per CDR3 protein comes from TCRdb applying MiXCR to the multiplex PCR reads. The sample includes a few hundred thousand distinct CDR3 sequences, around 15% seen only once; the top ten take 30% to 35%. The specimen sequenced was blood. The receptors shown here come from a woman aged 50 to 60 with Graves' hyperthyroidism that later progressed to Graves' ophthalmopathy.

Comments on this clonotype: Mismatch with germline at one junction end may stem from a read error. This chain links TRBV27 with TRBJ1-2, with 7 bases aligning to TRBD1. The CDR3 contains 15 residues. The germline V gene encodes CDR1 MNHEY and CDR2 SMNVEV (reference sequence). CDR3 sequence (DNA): TGTGCCAGCTATGATAAGACCCAGGGGGTACGTGGCCACACCTTC. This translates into CASYDKTQGVRGHTF.

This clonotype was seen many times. CDR3 nucleotides: TGTGCCAGCAGCTTGTGGGTGGGGGGGAATGGTAATCAGCCCCAGCATTTT. It is translated as CASSLWVGGNGNQPQHF. The chain couples TRBV5-5 to TRBJ1-5; D might be TRBD1 (5 bases). Germline CDR1 reads SGHKS; CDR2 reads YYEKEE (reference sequence). The CDR3 totals 17 residues. Trimming pared 1 base from V and 4 bases from J, leaving 18 bases between.

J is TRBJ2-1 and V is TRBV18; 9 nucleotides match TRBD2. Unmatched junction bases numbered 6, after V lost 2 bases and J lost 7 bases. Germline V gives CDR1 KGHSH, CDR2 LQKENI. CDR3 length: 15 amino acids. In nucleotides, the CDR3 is TGTGCCAGCTCACCAGAGACTAGCGGAGGTAATGAGCAGTTCTTC. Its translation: CASSPETSGGNEQFF.

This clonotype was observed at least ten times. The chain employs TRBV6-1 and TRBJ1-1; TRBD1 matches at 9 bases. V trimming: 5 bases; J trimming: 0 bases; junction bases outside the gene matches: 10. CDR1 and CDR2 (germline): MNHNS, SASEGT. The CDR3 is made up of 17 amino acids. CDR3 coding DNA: TGTGCCAGCAGTCCGACCGGGACAGGGATCATGAACACTGAAGCTTTCTTT. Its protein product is CASSPTGTGIMNTEAFF.

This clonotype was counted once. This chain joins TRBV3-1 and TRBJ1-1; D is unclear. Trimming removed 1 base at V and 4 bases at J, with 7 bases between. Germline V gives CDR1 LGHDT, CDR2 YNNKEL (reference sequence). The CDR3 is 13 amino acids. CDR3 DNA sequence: TGTGCCAGCAGCCAAGTTCGGAGCACTGAAGCTTTCTTT. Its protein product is CASSQVRSTEAFF.

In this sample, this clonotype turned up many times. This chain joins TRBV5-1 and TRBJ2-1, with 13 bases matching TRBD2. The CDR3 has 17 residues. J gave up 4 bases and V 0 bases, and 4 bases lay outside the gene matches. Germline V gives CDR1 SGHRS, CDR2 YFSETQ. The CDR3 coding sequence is TGCGCCAGCAGCTTGGCAGGACTAGCGGGAGTGTACAATGAGCAGTTCTTC. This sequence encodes CASSLAGLAGVYNEQFF.

The CDR3 DNA reads as TGCGCCAGCAGCCAAGGAGGCGCGGAAGGGCCTGGAAATGAGCAGTTCTTC. Protein: CASSQGGAEGPGNEQFF. The V call is TRBV4-1, the J call TRBJ2-1; D unclear. Trimming left V 1 base short and J 7 bases short, with 20 bases between. This CDR3 has 17 amino acids. Germline loops: CDR1 MGHRA, CDR2 YSYEKL.

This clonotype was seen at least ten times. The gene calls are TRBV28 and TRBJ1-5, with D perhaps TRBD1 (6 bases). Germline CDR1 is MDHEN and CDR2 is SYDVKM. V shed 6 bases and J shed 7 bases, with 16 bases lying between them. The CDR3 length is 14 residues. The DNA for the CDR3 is TGTGCCAGCAGGGAATACAGGGTAAACCAGCCCCAGCATTTT. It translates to CASREYRVNQPQHF.

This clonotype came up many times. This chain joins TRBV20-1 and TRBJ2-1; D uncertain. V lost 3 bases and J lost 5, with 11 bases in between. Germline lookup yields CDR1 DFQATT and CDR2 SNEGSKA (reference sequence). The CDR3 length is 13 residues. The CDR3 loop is CSARIENNNEQFF. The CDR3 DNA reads TGCAGTGCTAGGATAGAAAACAACAATGAGCAGTTCTTC.

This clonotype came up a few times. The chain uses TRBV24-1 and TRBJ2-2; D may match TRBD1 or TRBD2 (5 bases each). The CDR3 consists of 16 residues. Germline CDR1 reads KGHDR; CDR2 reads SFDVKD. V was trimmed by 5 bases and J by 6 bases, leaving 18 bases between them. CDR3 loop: CATSAHRDLNAGELFF. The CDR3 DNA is TGTGCCACCAGTGCCCACCGGGACCTCAACGCCGGGGAGCTGTTTTTT.

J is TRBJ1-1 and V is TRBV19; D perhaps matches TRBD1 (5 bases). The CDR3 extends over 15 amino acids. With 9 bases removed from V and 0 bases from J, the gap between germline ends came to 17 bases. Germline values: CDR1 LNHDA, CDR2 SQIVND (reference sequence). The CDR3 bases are TGTGCCAGCCAAAATTCCAGGACAATGAACACTGAAGCTTTCTTT. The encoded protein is CASQNSRTMNTEAFF. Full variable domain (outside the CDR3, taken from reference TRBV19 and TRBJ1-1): DGGITQSPKYLFRKEGQNVTLSCEQNLNHDAMYWYRQDPGQGLRLIYYSQIVNDFQKGDIAEGYSVSREKKESFPLTVTSAQKNPTAFYLCASQNSRTMNTEAFFGQGTRLTVV.

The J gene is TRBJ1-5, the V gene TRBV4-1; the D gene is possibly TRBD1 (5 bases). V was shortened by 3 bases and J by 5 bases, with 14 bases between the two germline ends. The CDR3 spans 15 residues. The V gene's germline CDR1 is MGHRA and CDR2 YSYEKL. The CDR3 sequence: CASSHNGARDQPQHF. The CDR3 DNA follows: TGCGCCAGCAGCCACAATGGGGCACGAGATCAGCCCCAGCATTTT.

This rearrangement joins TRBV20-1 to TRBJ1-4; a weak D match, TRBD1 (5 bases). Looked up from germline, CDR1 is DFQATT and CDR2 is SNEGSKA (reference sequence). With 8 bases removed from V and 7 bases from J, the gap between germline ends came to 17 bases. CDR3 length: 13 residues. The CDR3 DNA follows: TGCAGTACAAGACAGCCTAGAGCTGAAAAACTGTTTTTT. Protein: CSTRQPRAEKLFF.

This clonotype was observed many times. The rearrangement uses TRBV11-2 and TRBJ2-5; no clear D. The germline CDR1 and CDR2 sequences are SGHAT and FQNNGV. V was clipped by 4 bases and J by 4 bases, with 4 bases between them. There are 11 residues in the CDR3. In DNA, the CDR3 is TGTGCCAGCAGCTCCGGAGAGACCCAGTACTTC. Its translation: CASSSGETQYF.

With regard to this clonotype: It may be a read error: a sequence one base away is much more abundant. CDR3 region: CASSRKRDTNTGELFF. CDR3 DNA sequence: TGTGCCAGCAGTCGTAAGCGGGATACGAACACCGGGGAGCTGTTTTTT. The chain carries TRBV2 and TRBJ2-2, with 7 bases identical to TRBD2. CDR3 size: 16 residues. The V gene end was trimmed by 5 bases and the J gene end by 0 bases; junction bases not matched to a gene: 6. Germline V gene sequence: CDR1 SNHLY, CDR2 FYNNEI.

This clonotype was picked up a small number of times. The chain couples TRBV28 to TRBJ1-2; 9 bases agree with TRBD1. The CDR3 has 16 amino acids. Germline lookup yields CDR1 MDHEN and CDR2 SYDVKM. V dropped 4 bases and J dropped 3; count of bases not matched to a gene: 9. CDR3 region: CASSSTGGAGDYGYTF. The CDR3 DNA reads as TGTGCCAGCAGTTCAACAGGGGGCGCAGGGGACTATGGCTACACCTTC.

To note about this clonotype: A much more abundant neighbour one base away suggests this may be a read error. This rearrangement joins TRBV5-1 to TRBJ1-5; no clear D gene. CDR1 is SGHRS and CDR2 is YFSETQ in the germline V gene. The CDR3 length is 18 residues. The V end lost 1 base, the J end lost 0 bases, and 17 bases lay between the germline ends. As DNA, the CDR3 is TGCGCCAGCAGCTTGCCCATTATAGGGTACAATAGCAATCAGCCCCAGCATTTT. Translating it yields CASSLPIIGYNSNQPQHF. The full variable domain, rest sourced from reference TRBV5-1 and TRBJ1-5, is KAGVTQTPRYLIKTRGQQVTLSCSPISGHRSVSWYQQTPGQGLQFLFEYFSETQRNKGNFPGRFSGRQFSNSRSEMNVSTLELGDSALYLCASSLPIIGYNSNQPQHFGDGTRLSIL.

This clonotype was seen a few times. The CDR3 coding sequence is TGTGCCAGCAGCAAGACTAAAGACTCAGTGGTGTTCTTC. This encodes CASSKTKDSVVFF. The chain is built from TRBV7-9 and TRBJ2-1, with D perhaps TRBD2 (5 bases). There are 13 residues in the CDR3. CDR1 SEHNR and CDR2 FQNEAQ come from the germline V gene (reference sequence). Trimming shortened V by 5 bases and J by 15 bases, and 20 bases separated the two germline ends.

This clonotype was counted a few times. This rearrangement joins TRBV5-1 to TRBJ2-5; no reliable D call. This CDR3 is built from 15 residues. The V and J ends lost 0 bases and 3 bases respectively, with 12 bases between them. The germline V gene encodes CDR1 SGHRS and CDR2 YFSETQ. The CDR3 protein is CASSLAFRQEETQYF. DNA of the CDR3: TGCGCCAGCAGCTTGGCTTTTCGGCAGGAAGAGACCCAGTACTTC.

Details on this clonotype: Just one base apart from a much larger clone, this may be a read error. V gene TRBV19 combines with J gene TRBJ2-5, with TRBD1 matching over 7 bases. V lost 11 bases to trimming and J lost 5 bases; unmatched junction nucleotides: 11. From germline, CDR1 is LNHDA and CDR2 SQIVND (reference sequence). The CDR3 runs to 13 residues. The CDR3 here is CAGRDRGSETQYF. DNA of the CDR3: TGTGCCGGTCGGGACAGAGGGAGCGAGACCCAGTACTTC.

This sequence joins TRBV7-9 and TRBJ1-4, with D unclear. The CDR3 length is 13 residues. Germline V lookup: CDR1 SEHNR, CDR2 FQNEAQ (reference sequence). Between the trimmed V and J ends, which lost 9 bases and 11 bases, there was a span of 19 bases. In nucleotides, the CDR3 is TGTGCCAGTTCCCCTAGTAGCCAAGATAAACTGTTTTTT. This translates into CASSPSSQDKLFF.